This TCR beta chain was recovered during a study of blood T cell repertoires in COVID-19. Across the study: The origin of the acute and convalescent COVID-19 samples was the United States, Italy and Spain. T cells, B-cell-depleted T cells, or PBMCs provided the cDNA or gDNA that served as material.

Per the original methods: Reference gene primers were amplified, and this amplification served to estimate nucleated cell counts. Here immunoSEQ multiplex PCR was the method, and the copy in TCRdb shows in-frame clones only, minus some. Clonal size and the V and J genes are those of that table, whereas D and trimming came from the DNA. Among 70,000 to 100,000 clones listed, 90% were seen once. CDR1 MNHEY and CDR2 SVGEGT come from the germline V gene. Trimming removed 5 bases from V and 6 bases from J; junction bases left unmatched: 15. The CDR3 has 17 residues. The V call is TRBV6-2 or TRBV6-3, the J call TRBJ2-1; TRBD2 matches at 8 bases. The sequence derives from an elderly woman with active or convalescent COVID-19. The sequencing input was peripheral blood. The CDR3 DNA is TGTGCCAGCAGTCCCCGGGGGGGGCGGGGAGCTGCCAATGAGCAGTTCTTC. Protein product: CASSPRGGRGAANEQFF.